The clone carrying this TCR beta chain was recorded a few times. The data originate from a study of regulatory T cells in long-lasting Graves disease. The germline V gene has CDR1 KGHSH and CDR2 LQKENI. The CDR3 runs to 17 residues. The trim removed 3 bases at V and 7 bases at J, leaving 15 bases unmatched. Time point noted: newly diagnosed GD, antithyroid drugs for less than 3 months. Isolated PBMC RNA provided the starting material for the TCR library. Both iRepertoire HTBI primers and Arm-PCR of CDR3 regions were used to build the TCR beta libraries. One entry per CDR3 protein, called by TCRdb with MiXCR from the multiplex PCR reads. The sample contains hundreds of thousands of distinct CDR3 sequences, 15% to 20% of which appear only once. This same sample was also part of a study on T cells in Graves' hyperthyroidism and ophthalmopathy.

The chain has TRBV18 and TRBJ2-3; 8 bases are a match to TRBD2. The sequencing used peripheral blood mononuclear cells (PBMCs), collected at new diagnosis, from a patient treated with antithyroid drugs. This clonotype was sampled from a woman aged 35-65 years with Graves disease. The CDR3 here is CASSPSTSEDFSNTQYF. The CDR3, as DNA: TGTGCCAGCTCACCCTCGACTAGCGAGGACTTCAGCAATACGCAGTATTTT.